This record looks at one TCR beta chain sequence and its context. Its antigen is unidentified. V was clipped by 4 bases and J by 1 base, with 13 bases between them. The CDR3 has 15 residues. Germline V gene sequence: CDR1 MNHNS, CDR2 SASEGT. The table came from immunoSEQ multiplex PCR; TCRdb's copy has only in-frame clones and leaves some out. The sample lists 2.3 million or so clones, 93% seen once, with 0.35% to 0.45% in the top ten. A CD45RA+ naive subset and a CD45RA-negative memory subset were split from CD4+ cells. This specimen belongs to a study of shared clonotypes between healthy human individuals. Regarding the study as a whole: Though the depth was large, rarefaction showed that sorted-subset sequencing was incomplete.

This sequence was found in a young man in good health. Some clones in this sample may be carry-over from other donors' samples. The sequenced sample was naive CD4+ T cells from PBMCs. Subset described: CD45RA+ positively selected. The V and J genes are TRBV6-1 and TRBJ1-2; D might be TRBD1 (5 bases). CDR3 DNA: TGTGCCAGCAGTGCGGCAGGGCTCCTTAACTATGGCTACACCTTC. This sequence encodes CASSAAGLLNYGYTF.